These T cell receptor beta chains were read from a single sample in a study of CD8 T cells in ankylosing spondylitis. TCRdb reprocessed the 5' RACE reads with MiXCR, giving one entry per CDR3 protein. Of some 220,000 distinct CDR3 sequences in the sample, roughly a tenth are singletons; the top ten hold approximately 2.5%. The sample was blood, either unsorted or a sorted T cell fraction (not recorded which). All receptors come from a male donor with ankylosing spondylitis or in good health (not recorded which). The CDR3 runs from the conserved cysteine through the conserved F or W. The D gene is left open where the match is weak. Size is omitted from some rows. Given values are once, few, many or a class for expanded clones.

clone size	D gene	V gene	J gene	CDR3 DNA	CDR3 protein
few	-	TRBV7-2	TRBJ2-6	TGTGCCAGCAGCTTCTCCCAGCCTGGGGCCAACGTCCTGACTTTC	CASSFSQPGANVLTF
many	TRBD1	TRBV20-1	TRBJ1-6	TGCAGTGCTAGCGGGACAGGGTATAATTCACCCCTCCACTTT	CSASGTGYNSPLHF
many	-	TRBV5-1	TRBJ2-3	TGCGCCAGCAGCTTGTCAGGTTCGACCCGCACAGATACGCAGTATTTT	CASSLSGSTRTDTQYF
few	-	TRBV30	TRBJ2-3	TGTGCCTGGACCCGGGACCCTTTCACAGATACGCAGTATTTT	CAWTRDPFTDTQYF
-	-	TRBV11-2	TRBJ2-3	TGTGCCAGCAGCCCGTTAGGAAGATCCACAGATACGCAGTATTTT	CASSPLGRSTDTQYF
-	-	TRBV11-3	TRBJ2-7	TGTGCCAGCGGTCAGGAGGCCTACGAGCAGTACTTC	CASGQEAYEQYF
-	-	TRBV6-1	TRBJ2-7	TGTGCCAGCAGTATCGGCAGGGAAGGCGAGCAGTACTTC	CASSIGREGEQYF
many	TRBD2	TRBV3-1	TRBJ2-2	TGTGCCAGCAGCCAAGATGACAGCGGGAGGGGCGGGGAGCTGTTTTTT	CASSQDDSGRGGELFF
many	TRBD2	TRBV7-9	TRBJ2-3	TGTGCCAGCAGGCAGGGCGGGAGTCAAGATACGCAGTATTTT	CASRQGGSQDTQYF
many	TRBD2	TRBV6-2/TRBV6-3	TRBJ2-1	TGTGCCAGCAGTCAAACCATACGGGGGGGGCTCGACGATGAGCAGTTCTTC	CASSQTIRGGLDDEQFF
many	TRBD1	TRBV14	TRBJ1-5	TGTGCCAGCAGCCAAGACCCCAGGGGGCGCGGGGACTTCAATCAGCCCCAGCATTTT	CASSQDPRGRGDFNQPQHF
many	-	TRBV5-1	TRBJ2-1	TGCGCCAGCAGGGAGGAGCCGGGTGGGAATGAGCAGTTCTTC	CASREEPGGNEQFF
many	-	TRBV5-1	TRBJ2-2	TGCGCCAGCAGCTTGGAAGGGTCCAACACCGGGGAGCTGTTTTTT	CASSLEGSNTGELFF
many	TRBD1	TRBV7-9	TRBJ2-7	TGTGCCAGCAGCCTTACCCTGGGACAGGGAAACGAGCAGTACTTC	CASSLTLGQGNEQYF
many	TRBD1	TRBV24-1	TRBJ2-1	TGTGCCACCAGTGATCCCGGACAGGGAAATGAGCAGTTCTTC	CATSDPGQGNEQFF
many	-	TRBV5-1	TRBJ2-1	TGCGCCAGCAGCTTGGGGGGGGTCAATGAGCAGTTCTTC	CASSLGGVNEQFF
many	TRBD1	TRBV19	TRBJ1-2	TGTGCCAGTAGTACCGGACAGGGTTCCGCTCGCTATGGCTACACCTTC	CASSTGQGSARYGYTF
many	-	TRBV12-3/TRBV12-4	TRBJ1-6	TGTGCCAGCAGCCTTCGCTCCCGTTCACCCCTCCACTTT	CASSLRSRSPLHF
many	TRBD1	TRBV10-2	TRBJ1-6	TGCGCCAGCAGTCCGGGACAGGCTAATTCACCCCTCCACTTT	CASSPGQANSPLHF
-	-	TRBV10-2	TRBJ1-1	TGCGCCAGCAGTTCTCTCCTAGGGAACACTGAAGCTTTCTTT	CASSSLLGNTEAFF
many	-	TRBV11-2	TRBJ2-7	TGTGCCAGCAGCACCGCCACGGTGTACGAGCAGTACTTC	CASSTATVYEQYF
-	TRBD1	TRBV20-1	TRBJ1-2	TGCAGTGCTAGACAGGGGGCTGACTATGGCTACACCTTC	CSARQGADYGYTF
few	-	TRBV20-1	TRBJ2-1	TGCTGTGCCCTTGGCGGAGCCTCCTCCTACAATGAGCAGTTCTTC	CCALGGASSYNEQFF